These T cell receptor beta chains were read from a single sample in a study of glioma-infiltrating T cells after dendritic cell vaccination. The method was immunoSEQ multiplex PCR; TCRdb's version includes in-frame clones alone and lacks a portion of them. The data contain roughly 38,000 clones, approximately 82% of them seen just once; the ten biggest clones take up approximately 8.3%. This specimen was blood, taken before dendritic cell vaccination. Receptor source: a human donor with glioblastoma. Both conserved end residues are part of each CDR3. A D gene is named only where the DNA matches it firmly. A row's size may be missing; if present it is once, few, many or a size class.

. TRBJ1-3 . TRBV9 TGTGCCAGCAGCGTAGGAGGAGGGGAAGGAAACACCATATATTTT CASSVGGGEGNTIYF
. TRBJ1-1 TRBD1 TRBV4-3 TGCGCCAGCAGCCATCTAAGACAGGGCGGTAGTGAAGCTTTCTTT CASSHLRQGGSEAFF
. TRBJ1-1 . TRBV11-2 TGTGCCAGCAGCCCCCAGGGGAACACTGAAGCTTTCTTT CASSPQGNTEAFF
few TRBJ1-4 TRBD1 TRBV11-3 TGTGCCAGCAGCTCACCGGGACAGGGCCATGATAGGTGGACTAATGAAAAACTGTTTTTT CASSSPGQGHDRWTNEKLFF
. TRBJ1-2 TRBD1 TRBV27 TGTGCCAGCAGTCCGACCGTCAGGGGGCACAGTTATGGCTACACCTTC CASSPTVRGHSYGYTF
. TRBJ2-1 . TRBV6-5 TGTGCCAGCAGTTACTCCGGGTCCTACAATGAGCAGTTCTTC CASSYSGSYNEQFF
. TRBJ1-4 . TRBV7-2 TGTGCCACCCAACGGGGGAGAGATGAAAAACTGTTTTTT CATQRGRDEKLFF
. TRBJ2-1 TRBD1 TRBV13 TGTGCCAGCAGCCCAGCGACAGGGGGCGACTACAATGAGCAGTTCTTC CASSPATGGDYNEQFF
once TRBJ2-5 . TRBV19 TGTGCCAGCCGGTCAGGGTTGGGTGGGACCCAGTACTTC CASRSGLGGTQYF
once TRBJ2-3 . TRBV4-3 TGCGCCAGCAGCCCCGGCGCCGGGGTTTCCACAGATACGCAGTATTTT CASSPGAGVSTDTQYF
. TRBJ2-2 . TRBV2 TGTGCCAGCACCCTTACAGGGAGGGCCGGGGAGCTGTTTTTT CASTLTGRAGELFF
. TRBJ1-6 . TRBV5-5 TGTGCCAGCAGACGGACAGAAAGCTCCTATAATTCCCCCCTCCACTTT CASRRTESSYNSPLHF
. TRBJ2-5 . TRBV4-1 TGCGCCAGCAGCCGGGGACATGGAGAAGGAGAGACCCAGTACTTC CASSRGHGEGETQYF
. TRBJ2-1 . TRBV28 TGTGCCAGCACCCGGGTCAATGAGCAGTTCTTC CASTRVNEQFF
. TRBJ2-5 TRBD1 TRBV6-5 TGTGCCAGCAGTTCTCGGACAGGGCCAGGGACCCAGTACTTC CASSSRTGPGTQYF